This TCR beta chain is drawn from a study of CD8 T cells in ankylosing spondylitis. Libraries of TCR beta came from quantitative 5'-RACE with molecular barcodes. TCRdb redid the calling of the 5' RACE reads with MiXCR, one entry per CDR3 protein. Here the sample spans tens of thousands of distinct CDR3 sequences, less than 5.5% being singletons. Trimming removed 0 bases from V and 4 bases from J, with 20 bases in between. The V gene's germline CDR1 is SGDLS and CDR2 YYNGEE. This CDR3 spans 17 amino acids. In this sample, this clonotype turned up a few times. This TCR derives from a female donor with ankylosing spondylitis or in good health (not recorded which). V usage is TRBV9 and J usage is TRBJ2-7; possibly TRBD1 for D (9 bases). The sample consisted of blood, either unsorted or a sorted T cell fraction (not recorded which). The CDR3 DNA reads TGTGCCAGCAGCGTAGCCGGGGGGGGACAGGGAATTTACGAGCAGTACTTC. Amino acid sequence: CASSVAGGGQGIYEQYF.